Listed below are T cell receptor beta chains from one sample, sequenced in a study of T cells expressing NK-cell markers. No DNA is given; TCRdb re-called the 5' RACE reads and lists each CDR3 protein once. Its table lists about 260,000 distinct CDR3 sequences. The sequencing input was blood T cells: a sorted CD56 or NKG2C T cell subset, CD4+ or CD8+ T cells, or bulk PBMC T cells (not recorded which). Receptor source: a man between 18 and 35 years old in good health. The CDR3 runs from the conserved cysteine through the conserved F or W.

TRBV7-2	TRBJ2-7	CASAGQVSYEQYF
TRBV2	TRBJ2-5	CASSEGRVQETQYF
TRBV6-5	TRBJ2-1	CASSYIREKGYNEQFF
TRBV5-4	TRBJ1-4	CASSPGTPREMGKLFF
TRBV7-2	TRBJ2-3	CASSYARGRRDTQYF
TRBV12-3/TRBV12-4	TRBJ1-2	CASSANSAANYGYTF
TRBV11-1	TRBJ1-1	CASSLGTAGNTEAFF
TRBV12-3/TRBV12-4	TRBJ1-1	CASRGVAEAFF
TRBV27	TRBJ2-1	CASSSWDRGRNEQFF
TRBV20-1	TRBJ1-5	CSAPPGGGQPQHF
TRBV5-1	TRBJ2-3	CASSRLRQDTQYF
TRBV6-2/TRBV6-3	TRBJ2-2	CASSYSRVVGFDTGELFF
TRBV12-3/TRBV12-4	TRBJ2-5	CASSPDKTSGRAGETQYF
TRBV20-1	TRBJ2-1	CSAPGTKYGNEQFF
TRBV15	TRBJ2-2	CATSRGPQGLAGATGELFF
TRBV3-1	TRBJ2-7	CASSHPRGTSGPRGAEQYF
TRBV7-2	TRBJ2-7	CASSQPDRGYYEQYF
TRBV18	TRBJ2-3	CASSPPVGTSGTDTQYF
TRBV9	TRBJ2-1	CASSATSGYNEQFF
TRBV5-1	TRBJ2-3	CASSLVLAGGTDTQYF
TRBV20-1	TRBJ1-1	CSASHYFGTGGSMNTEAFF
TRBV7-9	TRBJ1-3	CASSLVGFTGNTIYF
TRBV15	TRBJ2-3	CATSRDLQGSTDTQYF
TRBV30	TRBJ2-2	CAWSPFGRGELFF
TRBV7-9	TRBJ1-3	CAIIPNEAGNTIYF
TRBV20-1	TRBJ2-1	CSARPGLAGAANEQFF
TRBV11-2	TRBJ2-2	CASSLSTAGELFF
TRBV5-5	TRBJ2-7	CASSPGTFTYEQYF
TRBV7-2	TRBJ2-3	CASSSNRGTDTQYF
TRBV6-5	TRBJ1-4	CASSYGLSGEKLFF
TRBV27	TRBJ1-2	CASSLWGTGGLLPPYTF
TRBV6-1	TRBJ1-3	CASRGRGQGDSGNTIYF
TRBV12-3/TRBV12-4	TRBJ2-5	CASSLAGVQETQYF
TRBV20-1	TRBJ2-1	CSAQEGLAGGQFF
TRBV5-4	TRBJ2-3	CASSLAGGGGTDTQYF
TRBV6-5	TRBJ1-2	CASSYSRWDRADGYTF
TRBV9	TRBJ2-3	CASSEAAGRGDTQYF
TRBV11-1	TRBJ2-1	CASRDFRVGEQFF
TRBV6-1	TRBJ1-3	CASRPTVYSGNTIYF
TRBV5-4	TRBJ2-3	CASSSPGLMVTDTQYF
TRBV10-3	TRBJ2-3	CAISQDPDTQYF
TRBV6-5	TRBJ2-3	CASSYSVHRGPDTQYF
TRBV5-1	TRBJ1-2	CASSLFRDRQGKGYGYTF
TRBV11-2	TRBJ2-7	CASSIGAWRENDGYEQYF
TRBV6-1	TRBJ2-1	CASSGRASDEQFF
TRBV11-3	TRBJ1-2	CASSFSQQGRYTF
TRBV7-2	TRBJ2-2	CASSPNTGELFF
TRBV7-6	TRBJ2-1	CASSLAYRGGLGGRNEQFF
TRBV29-1	TRBJ1-1	CSVLRRQDLEAFF
TRBV10-2	TRBJ1-1	CASADPTILNTEAFF
TRBV20-1	TRBJ2-7	CSATELRTSYEQYF
TRBV5-1	TRBJ1-5	CASSLYGDGNQPQHF
TRBV6-2/TRBV6-3	TRBJ1-5	CASGWGGSNQPQHF
TRBV12-3/TRBV12-4	TRBJ2-7	CASSNPRGAAYEQYF
TRBV6-5	TRBJ1-4	CASSLGPRNEKLFF
TRBV20-1	TRBJ1-6	CSAHPGQGASPLHF
TRBV6-5	TRBJ2-7	CASSLGRRIEQYF
TRBV7-6	TRBJ2-1	CASSPPDRHNEQFF